These T cell receptor beta chains were read from a single sample in a study of T cells in Graves' hyperthyroidism and ophthalmopathy. In TCRdb, the multiplex PCR reads were re-called with MiXCR into one record per CDR3 protein. Among around 690,000 distinct CDR3 sequences, 17% were seen once, and the ten largest hold around 16%. Sequencing was performed on blood. The source is a man between 50 and 59 years old with Graves' hyperthyroidism. CDR3s include the opening cysteine and the closing phenylalanine or tryptophan. The D gene is left open where the match is weak. Clone size is not always given. Where it is, it says once, few, many or a class for expanded clones.

-	many	TRBV11-2	TRBJ2-1	CASSLGRVDEQFF	TGTGCCAGCAGCTTAGGCAGGGTTGATGAGCAGTTCTTC
-	-	TRBV4-3	TRBJ1-5	CASSQRENQPQHF	TGCGCCAGCAGCCAACGGGAGAATCAGCCCCAGCATTTT
TRBD1	many	TRBV6-1	TRBJ1-2	CASSSRTGEFGYTF	TGTGCCAGCAGTTCCCGTACAGGGGAGTTTGGCTACACCTTC
TRBD1	few	TRBV11-2	TRBJ1-5	CASSPLTGAGNQPQHF	TGTGCCAGCAGCCCCCTGACAGGGGCGGGCAATCAGCCCCAGCATTTT
TRBD2	few	TRBV5-1	TRBJ2-1	CASRYRTSGRRSEQFF	TGCGCCAGCAGGTACCGGACTAGCGGGAGGAGGTCTGAGCAGTTCTTC
TRBD1	few	TRBV12-3/TRBV12-4	TRBJ2-2	CASSFPLEQGARWLAENTGELFF	TGTGCCAGCAGTTTCCCCCTCGAACAGGGGGCCCGTTGGCTAGCGGAGAACACCGGGGAGCTGTTTTTT
-	-	TRBV12-3/TRBV12-4	TRBJ1-5	CASSQYRAISKPQHF	TGTGCCAGCAGCCAGTACAGGGCAATTAGTAAGCCCCAGCATTTT
TRBD2	-	TRBV28	TRBJ2-3	CASTPYIAGDNSDTQYF	TGTGCCAGCACCCCATATATAGCGGGAGATAACTCAGATACGCAGTATTTT
TRBD1	few	TRBV28	TRBJ1-5	CASSEGQGKNQPQHF	TGTGCCAGCAGTGAAGGACAGGGGAAGAATCAGCCCCAGCATTTT
TRBD2	-	TRBV5-1	TRBJ2-5	CASSLVGRAHETQYF	TGCGCCAGCAGCTTGGTCGGGAGGGCCCATGAGACCCAGTACTTC
-	many	TRBV28	TRBJ1-1	CAARPGLDEAFF	TGTGCCGCAAGACCAGGGTTGGATGAAGCTTTCTTT
-	-	TRBV20-1	TRBJ2-2	CSARFKGIADRTGELFF	TGCAGTGCTAGGTTTAAGGGAATAGCGGACCGCACCGGGGAGCTGTTTTTT
TRBD1	-	TRBV29-1	TRBJ2-1	CSVCYRGDDERFF	TGCAGCGTTTGTTACAGGGGCGACGATGAGCGGTTCTTC
TRBD1	many	TRBV20-1	TRBJ2-5	CSARVTGFQETQYF	TGCAGTGCTAGAGTGACAGGGTTCCAAGAGACCCAGTACTTC
-	many	TRBV12-3/TRBV12-4	TRBJ2-7	CASSLAYTGGYEQYF	TGTGCCAGCAGTTTAGCATATACAGGTGGCTACGAGCAGTACTTC
TRBD2	-	TRBV29-1	TRBJ2-5	CSVTLAGGQETQYF	TGCAGCGTTACACTAGCGGGAGGGCAAGAGACCCAGTACTTC